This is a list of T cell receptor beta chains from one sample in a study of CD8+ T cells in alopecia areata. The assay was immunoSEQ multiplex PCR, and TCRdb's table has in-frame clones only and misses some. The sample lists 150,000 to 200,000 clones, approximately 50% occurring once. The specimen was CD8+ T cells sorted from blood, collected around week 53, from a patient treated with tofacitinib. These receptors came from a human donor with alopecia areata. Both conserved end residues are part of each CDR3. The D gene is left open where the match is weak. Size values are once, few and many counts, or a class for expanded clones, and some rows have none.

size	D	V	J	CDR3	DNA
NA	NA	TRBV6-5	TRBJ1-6	CASMASGANSPLHF	TGTGCCAGCATGGCTTCAGGGGCCAATTCACCCCTCCACTTT
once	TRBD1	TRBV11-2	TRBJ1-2	CASSSIPDRRYGYTF	TGTGCCAGCAGCTCCATCCCGGACAGGAGGTATGGCTACACCTTC
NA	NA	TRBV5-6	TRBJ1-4	CASSPAWGSTNEKLFF	TGTGCCAGCAGCCCTGCTTGGGGCTCAACTAATGAAAAACTGTTTTTT
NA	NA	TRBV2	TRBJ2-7	CASSEGQRYEQYF	TGTGCCAGCAGTGAAGGGCAGAGGTACGAGCAGTACTTC
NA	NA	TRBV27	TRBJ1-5	CASSLSSGINQPQHF	TGTGCCAGCAGTTTATCGTCGGGCATCAATCAGCCCCAGCATTTT
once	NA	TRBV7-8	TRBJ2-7	CASSFVGEFAYEQYF	TGTGCCAGCAGCTTTGTAGGGGAATTCGCCTACGAGCAGTACTTC
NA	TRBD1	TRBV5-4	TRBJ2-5	CASSSGQGAAQDRETQYF	TGTGCCAGCAGCTCGGGACAGGGGGCAGCACAGGACCGGGAGACCCAGTACTTC
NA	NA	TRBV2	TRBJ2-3	CASTRQRTSTDTQYF	TGTGCCAGCACCCGACAGCGAACTAGCACAGATACGCAGTATTTT
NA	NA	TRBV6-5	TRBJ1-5	CASSSSGGAEQPQHF	TGTGCCAGCAGTTCTTCTGGGGGGGCCGAGCAGCCCCAGCATTTT
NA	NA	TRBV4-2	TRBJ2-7	CASSYGQLTYEQYF	TGTGCCAGCAGCTACGGACAGTTAACCTACGAGCAGTACTTC
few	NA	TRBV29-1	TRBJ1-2	CSVTGTYGYTF	TGCAGCGTAACAGGGACCTATGGCTACACCTTC
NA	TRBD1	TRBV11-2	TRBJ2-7	CASSFNRGPSYEQYF	TGTGCCAGCAGCTTCAACAGGGGGCCCTCCTACGAGCAGTACTTC
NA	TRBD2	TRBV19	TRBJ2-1	CASSMISGGSNEQFF	TGTGCCAGTAGTATGATTAGCGGGGGATCCAATGAGCAGTTCTTC
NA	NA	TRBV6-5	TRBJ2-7	CASRVEHEQYF	TGTGCCAGCAGGGTGGAGCACGAGCAGTACTTC
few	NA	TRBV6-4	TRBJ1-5	CASSEGSSNQPQHF	TGTGCCAGCAGTGAGGGGTCGAGCAATCAGCCCCAGCATTTT
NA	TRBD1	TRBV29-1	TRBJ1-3	CSAWGQGETGSGNTIYF	TGCAGCGCTTGGGGACAGGGGGAAACGGGCTCTGGAAACACCATATATTTT
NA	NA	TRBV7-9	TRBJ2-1	CASSFVAGTSSYNEQFF	TGTGCCAGCAGCTTCGTGGCGGGGACCAGCTCCTACAATGAGCAGTTCTTC
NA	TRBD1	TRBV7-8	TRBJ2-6	CASSFDRVPFKRSGANVLTF	TGTGCCAGCAGCTTTGACAGGGTCCCCTTTAAGAGGTCTGGGGCCAACGTCCTGACTTTC
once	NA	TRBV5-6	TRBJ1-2	CASSLVRGTNSYGYTF	TGTGCCAGCAGCTTGGTCCGGGGTACTAATTCCTATGGCTACACCTTC
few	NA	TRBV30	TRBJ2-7	CAWTDSYEQYF	TGTGCCTGGACTGATTCCTACGAGCAGTACTTC
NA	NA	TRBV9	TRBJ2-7	CASSVTPISEQYF	TGTGCCAGCAGCGTAACCCCAATTAGCGAGCAGTACTTC
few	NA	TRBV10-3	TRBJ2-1	CASRASVLSSYNEQFF	TGTGCCAGTAGAGCTAGCGTCCTTAGCTCCTACAATGAGCAGTTCTTC
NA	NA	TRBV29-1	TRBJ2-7	CSVRPLDGRPGEQYF	TGCAGCGTCCGACCCTTGGACGGACGGCCGGGAGAGCAGTACTTC
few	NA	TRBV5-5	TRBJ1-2	CASSPGGRPNYGYTF	TGTGCCAGCAGCCCGGGAGGCAGACCTAACTATGGCTACACCTTC
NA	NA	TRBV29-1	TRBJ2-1	CSVELAGLNEQFF	TGCAGCGTTGAGTTGGCAGGGCTCAATGAGCAGTTCTTC
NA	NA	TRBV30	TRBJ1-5	CAWNHGTANQPQHF	TGTGCCTGGAATCACGGGACCGCCAATCAGCCCCAGCATTTT
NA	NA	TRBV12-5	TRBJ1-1	CASGLLRNTEAFF	TGTGCTAGTGGTTTGTTGAGAAACACTGAAGCTTTCTTT
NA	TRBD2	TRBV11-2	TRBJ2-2	CASSFRGGPNTGELFF	TGTGCCAGCAGCTTCCGGGGGGGGCCGAACACCGGGGAGCTGTTTTTT
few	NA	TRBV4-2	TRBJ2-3	CASSQGGVTDTQYF	TGTGCCAGCAGCCAAGGTGGTGTGACAGATACGCAGTATTTT
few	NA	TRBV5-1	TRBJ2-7	CASSLEAGSYEQYF	TGCGCCAGCAGCTTGGAAGCAGGGTCCTACGAGCAGTACTTC
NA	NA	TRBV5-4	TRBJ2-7	CASSRDSTYEQYF	TGTGCCAGCAGCCGGGACTCCACCTACGAGCAGTACTTC
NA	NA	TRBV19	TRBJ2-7	CATKDAFYEQYF	TGTGCTACGAAAGACGCATTTTACGAGCAGTACTTC
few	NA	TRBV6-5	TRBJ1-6	CASSYSHRVGDSPLHF	TGTGCCAGCAGTTACTCGCACCGGGTCGGGGATTCACCCCTCCACTTT
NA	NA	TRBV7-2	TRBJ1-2	CASSLLGQTNYGYTF	TGTGCCAGCAGCTTATTGGGACAAACTAACTATGGCTACACCTTC
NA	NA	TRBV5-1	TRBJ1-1	CASSGTHRADTEAFF	TGCGCCAGCAGCGGAACACACAGGGCGGACACTGAAGCTTTCTTT
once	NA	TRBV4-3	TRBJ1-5	CASSLRQAMQPQHF	TGCGCCAGCAGCTTACGACAGGCAATGCAGCCCCAGCATTTT
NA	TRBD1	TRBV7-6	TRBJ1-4	CASSAGGKLFF	TGTGCCAGCAGCGCAGGGGGAAAACTGTTTTTT
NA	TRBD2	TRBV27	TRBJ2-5	CASSGGEETQYF	TGTGCCAGCAGTGGGGGGGAAGAGACCCAGTACTTC
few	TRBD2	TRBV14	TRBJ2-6	CASSQDGLAGLPGSGANVLTF	TGTGCCAGCAGCCAAGATGGACTAGCGGGTCTCCCTGGCTCTGGGGCCAACGTCCTGACTTTC
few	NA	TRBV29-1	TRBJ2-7	CSVVTGQSYEQYF	TGCAGCGTTGTTACAGGGCAATCCTACGAGCAGTACTTC
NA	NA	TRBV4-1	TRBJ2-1	CASSQVGNYNEQFF	TGCGCCAGCAGCCAAGTGGGAAATTACAATGAGCAGTTCTTC
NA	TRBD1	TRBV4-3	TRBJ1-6	CASSQATGVEGYSPLHF	TGCGCCAGCAGCCAAGCCACAGGGGTTGAAGGGTACTCACCCCTCCACTTT
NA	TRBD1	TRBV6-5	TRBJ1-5	CASSAGGEPQHF	TGTGCCAGCAGTGCAGGGGGGGAGCCCCAGCATTTT
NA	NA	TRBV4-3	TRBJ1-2	CASSQDGGLYGYTF	TGCGCCAGCAGCCAAGATGGAGGGCTCTATGGCTACACCTTC
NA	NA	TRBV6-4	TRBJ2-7	CASSGGIPHSYEQYF	TGTGCCAGCAGCGGTGGGATTCCCCACTCCTACGAGCAGTACTTC
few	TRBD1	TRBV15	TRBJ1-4	CATQGGNEKLFF	TGTGCCACCCAGGGGGGTAATGAAAAACTGTTTTTT
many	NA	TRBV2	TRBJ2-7	CASTQRYEQYF	TGTGCCAGCACTCAACGCTACGAGCAGTACTTC
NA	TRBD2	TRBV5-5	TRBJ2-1	CASSPDPSGYNEQFF	TGTGCCAGCAGCCCGGATCCTAGCGGCTACAATGAGCAGTTCTTC
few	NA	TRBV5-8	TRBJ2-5	CASSSGPDQETQYF	TGTGCCAGCAGCTCGGGACCGGATCAAGAGACCCAGTACTTC
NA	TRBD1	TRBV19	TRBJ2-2	CASQGTGGTGELFF	TGTGCCAGCCAGGGGACAGGGGGCACCGGGGAGCTGTTTTTT
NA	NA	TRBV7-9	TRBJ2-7	CASSTDRGQQYF	TGTGCCAGCAGCACCGACCGCGGTCAGCAGTACTTC
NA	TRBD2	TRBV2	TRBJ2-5	CARRLATGKTQYF	TGTGCCAGAAGACTAGCGACGGGGAAAACCCAGTACTTC
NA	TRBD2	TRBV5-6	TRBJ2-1	CASSEGLAGDNEQFF	TGTGCCAGCAGCGAGGGACTAGCGGGGGACAATGAGCAGTTCTTC
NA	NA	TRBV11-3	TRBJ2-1	CASSLADEQFF	TGTGCCAGCAGCTTGGCCGATGAGCAGTTCTTC
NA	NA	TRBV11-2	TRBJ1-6	CASSLEWGGASPLHF	TGTGCCAGCAGCTTAGAATGGGGTGGTGCTTCACCCCTCCACTTT